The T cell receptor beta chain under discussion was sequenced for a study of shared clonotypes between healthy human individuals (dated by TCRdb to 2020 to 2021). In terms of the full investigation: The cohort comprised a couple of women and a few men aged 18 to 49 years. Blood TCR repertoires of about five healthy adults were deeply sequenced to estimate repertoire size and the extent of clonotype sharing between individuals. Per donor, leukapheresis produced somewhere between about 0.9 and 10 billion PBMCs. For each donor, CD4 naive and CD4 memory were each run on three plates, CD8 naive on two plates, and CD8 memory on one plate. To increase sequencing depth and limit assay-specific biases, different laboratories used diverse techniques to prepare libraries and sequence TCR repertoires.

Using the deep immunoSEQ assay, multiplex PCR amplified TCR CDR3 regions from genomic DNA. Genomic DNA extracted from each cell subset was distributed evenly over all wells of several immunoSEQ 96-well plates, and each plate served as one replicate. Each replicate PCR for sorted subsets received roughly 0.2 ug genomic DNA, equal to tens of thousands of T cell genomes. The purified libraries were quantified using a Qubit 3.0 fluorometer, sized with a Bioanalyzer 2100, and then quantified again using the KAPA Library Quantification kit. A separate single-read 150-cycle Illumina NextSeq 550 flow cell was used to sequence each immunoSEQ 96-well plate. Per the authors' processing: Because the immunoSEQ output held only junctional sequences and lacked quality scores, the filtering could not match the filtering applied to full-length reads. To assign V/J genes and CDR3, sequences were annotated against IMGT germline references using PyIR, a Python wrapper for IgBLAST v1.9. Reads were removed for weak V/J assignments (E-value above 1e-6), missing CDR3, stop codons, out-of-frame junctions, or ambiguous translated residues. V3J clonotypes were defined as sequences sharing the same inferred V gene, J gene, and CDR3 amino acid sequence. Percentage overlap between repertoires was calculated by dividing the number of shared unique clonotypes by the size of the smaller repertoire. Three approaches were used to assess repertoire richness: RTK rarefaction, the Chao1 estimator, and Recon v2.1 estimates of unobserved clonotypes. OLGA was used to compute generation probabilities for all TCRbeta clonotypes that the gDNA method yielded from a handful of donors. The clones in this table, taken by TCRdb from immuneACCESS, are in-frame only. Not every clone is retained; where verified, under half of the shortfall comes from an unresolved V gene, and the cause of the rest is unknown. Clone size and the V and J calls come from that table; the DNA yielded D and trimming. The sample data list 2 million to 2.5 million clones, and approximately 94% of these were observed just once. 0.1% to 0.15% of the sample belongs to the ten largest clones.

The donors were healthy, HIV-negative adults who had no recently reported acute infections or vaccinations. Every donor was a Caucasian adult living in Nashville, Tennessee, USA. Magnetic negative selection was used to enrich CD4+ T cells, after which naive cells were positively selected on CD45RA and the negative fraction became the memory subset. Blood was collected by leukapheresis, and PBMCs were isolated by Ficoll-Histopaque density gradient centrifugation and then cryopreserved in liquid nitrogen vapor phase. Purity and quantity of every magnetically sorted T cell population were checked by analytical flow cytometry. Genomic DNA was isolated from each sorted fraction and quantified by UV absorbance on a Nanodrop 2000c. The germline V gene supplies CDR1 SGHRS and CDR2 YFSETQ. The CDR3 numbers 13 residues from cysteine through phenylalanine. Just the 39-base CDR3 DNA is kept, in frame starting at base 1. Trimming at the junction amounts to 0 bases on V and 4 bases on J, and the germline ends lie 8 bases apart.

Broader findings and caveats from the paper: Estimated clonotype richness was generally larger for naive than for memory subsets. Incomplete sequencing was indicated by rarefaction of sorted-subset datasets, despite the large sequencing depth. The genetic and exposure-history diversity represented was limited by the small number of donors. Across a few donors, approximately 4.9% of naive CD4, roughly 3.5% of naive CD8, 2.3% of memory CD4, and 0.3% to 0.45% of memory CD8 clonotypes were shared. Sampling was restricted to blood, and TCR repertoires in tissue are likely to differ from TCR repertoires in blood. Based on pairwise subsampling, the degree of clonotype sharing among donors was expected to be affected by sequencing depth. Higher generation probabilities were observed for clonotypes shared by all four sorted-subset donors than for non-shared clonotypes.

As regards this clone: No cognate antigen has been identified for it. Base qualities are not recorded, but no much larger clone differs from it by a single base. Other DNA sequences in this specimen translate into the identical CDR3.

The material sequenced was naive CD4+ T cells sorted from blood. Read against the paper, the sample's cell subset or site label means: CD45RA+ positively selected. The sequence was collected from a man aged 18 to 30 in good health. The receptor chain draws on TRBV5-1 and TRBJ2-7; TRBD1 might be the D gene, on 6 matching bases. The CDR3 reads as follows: CASSLDRVYEQYF. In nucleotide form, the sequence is TGCGCCAGCAGCTTGGACAGGGTTTACGAGCAGTACTTC.